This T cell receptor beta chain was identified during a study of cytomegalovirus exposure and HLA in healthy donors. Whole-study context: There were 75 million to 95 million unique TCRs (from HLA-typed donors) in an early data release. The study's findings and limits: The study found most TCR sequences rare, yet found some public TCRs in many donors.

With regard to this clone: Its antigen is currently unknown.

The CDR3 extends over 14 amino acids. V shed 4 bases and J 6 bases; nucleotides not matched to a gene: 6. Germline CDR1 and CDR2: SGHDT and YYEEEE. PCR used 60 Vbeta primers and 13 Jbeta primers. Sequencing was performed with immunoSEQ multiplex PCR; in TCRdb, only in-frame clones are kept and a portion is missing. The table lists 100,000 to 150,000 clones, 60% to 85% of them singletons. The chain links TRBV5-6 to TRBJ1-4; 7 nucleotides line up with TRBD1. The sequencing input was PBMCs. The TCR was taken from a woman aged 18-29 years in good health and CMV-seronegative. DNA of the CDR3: TGTGCCAGCAGCCGTCGGACAGGATATGAAAAACTGTTTTTT. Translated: CASSRRTGYEKLFF.